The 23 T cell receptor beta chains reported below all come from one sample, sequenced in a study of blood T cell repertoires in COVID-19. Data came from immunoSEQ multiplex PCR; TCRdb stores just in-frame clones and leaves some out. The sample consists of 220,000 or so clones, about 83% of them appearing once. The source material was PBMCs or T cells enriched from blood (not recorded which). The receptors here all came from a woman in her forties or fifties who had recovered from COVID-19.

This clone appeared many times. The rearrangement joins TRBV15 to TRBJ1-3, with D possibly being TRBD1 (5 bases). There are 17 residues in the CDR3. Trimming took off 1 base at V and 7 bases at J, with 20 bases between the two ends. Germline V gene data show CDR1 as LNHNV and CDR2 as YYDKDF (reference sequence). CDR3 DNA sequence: TGTGCCACCAGCAGAGCCACTCAGGGCACTCTGGGGAACACCATATATTTT. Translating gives CATSRATQGTLGNTIYF. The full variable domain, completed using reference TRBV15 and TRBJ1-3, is DAMVIQNPRYQVTQFGKPVTLSCSQTLNHNVMYWYQQKSSQAPKLLFHYYDKDFNNEADTPDNFQSRRPNTSFCFLDIRSPGLGDTAMYLCATSRATQGTLGNTIYFGEGSWLTVV.

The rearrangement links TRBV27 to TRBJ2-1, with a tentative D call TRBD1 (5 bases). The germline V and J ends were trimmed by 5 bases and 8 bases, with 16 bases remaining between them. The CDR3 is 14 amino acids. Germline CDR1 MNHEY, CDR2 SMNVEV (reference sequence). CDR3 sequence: CASSLMTDPHEQFF. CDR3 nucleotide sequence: TGTGCCAGCAGTCTCATGACAGATCCGCATGAGCAGTTCTTC.

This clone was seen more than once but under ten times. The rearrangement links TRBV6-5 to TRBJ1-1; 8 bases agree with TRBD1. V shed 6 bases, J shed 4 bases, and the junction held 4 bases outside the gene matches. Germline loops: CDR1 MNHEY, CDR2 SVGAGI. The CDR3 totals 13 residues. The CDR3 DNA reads TGTGCCAGCAGAAAGGGACAGGTCACTGAAGCTTTCTTT. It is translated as CASRKGQVTEAFF.

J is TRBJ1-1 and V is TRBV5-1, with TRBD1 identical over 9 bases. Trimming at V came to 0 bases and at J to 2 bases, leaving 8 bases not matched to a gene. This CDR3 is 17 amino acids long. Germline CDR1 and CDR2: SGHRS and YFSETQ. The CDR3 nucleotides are TGCGCCAGCAGCTTGGGGCATAACAGGGGGCTAAACACTGAAGCTTTCTTT. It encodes CASSLGHNRGLNTEAFF.

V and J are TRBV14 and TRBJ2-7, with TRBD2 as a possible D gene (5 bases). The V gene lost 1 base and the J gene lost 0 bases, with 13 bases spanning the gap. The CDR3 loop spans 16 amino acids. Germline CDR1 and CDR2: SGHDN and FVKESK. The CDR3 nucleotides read TGTGCCAGCAGCCAAGGGCAGCGGCTTAGCTCCTACGAGCAGTACTTC. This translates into CASSQGQRLSSYEQYF. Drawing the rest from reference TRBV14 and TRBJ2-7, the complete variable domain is EAGVTQFPSHSVIEKGQTVTLRCDPISGHDNLYWYRRVMGKEIKFLLHFVKESKQDESGMPNNRFLAERTGGTYSTLKVQPAELEDSGVYFCASSQGQRLSSYEQYFGPGTRLTVT.

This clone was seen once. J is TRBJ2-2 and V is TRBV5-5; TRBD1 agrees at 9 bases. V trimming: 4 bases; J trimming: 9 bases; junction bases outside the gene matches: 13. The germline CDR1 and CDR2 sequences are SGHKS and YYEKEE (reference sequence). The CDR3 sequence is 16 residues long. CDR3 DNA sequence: TGTGCCAGCAGCCTTAGGACAGGGGACATACCCCGGGAGCTGTTTTTT. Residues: CASSLRTGDIPRELFF.

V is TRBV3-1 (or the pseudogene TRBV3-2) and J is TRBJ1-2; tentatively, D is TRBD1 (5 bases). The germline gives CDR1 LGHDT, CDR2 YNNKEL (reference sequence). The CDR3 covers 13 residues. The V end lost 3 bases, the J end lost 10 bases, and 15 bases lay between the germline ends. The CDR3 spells CASSQGQSSVYTF. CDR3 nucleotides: TGTGCCAGCAGCCAGGGGCAGAGCAGCGTCTACACCTTC.

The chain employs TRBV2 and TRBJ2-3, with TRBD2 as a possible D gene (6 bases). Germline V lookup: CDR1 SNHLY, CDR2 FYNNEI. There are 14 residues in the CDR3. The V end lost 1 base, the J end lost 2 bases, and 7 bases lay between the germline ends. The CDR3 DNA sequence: TGTGCCAGCAGTGAAGGGGGACTCACAGATACGCAGTATTTT. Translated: CASSEGGLTDTQYF.

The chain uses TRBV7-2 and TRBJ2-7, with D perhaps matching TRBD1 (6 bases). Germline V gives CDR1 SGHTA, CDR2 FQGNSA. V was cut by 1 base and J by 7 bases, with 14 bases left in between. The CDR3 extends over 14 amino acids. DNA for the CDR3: TGTGCCAGCAGCTTAGATCTGGGGGCAGGTGAGCAGTACTTC. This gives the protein CASSLDLGAGEQYF.

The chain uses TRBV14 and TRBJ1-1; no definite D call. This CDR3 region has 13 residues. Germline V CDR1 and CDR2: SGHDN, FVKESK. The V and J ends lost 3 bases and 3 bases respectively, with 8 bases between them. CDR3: CASSQQAHTEAFF. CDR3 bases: TGTGCCAGCAGCCAGCAGGCTCACACTGAAGCTTTCTTT. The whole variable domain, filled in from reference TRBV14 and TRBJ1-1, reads EAGVTQFPSHSVIEKGQTVTLRCDPISGHDNLYWYRRVMGKEIKFLLHFVKESKQDESGMPNNRFLAERTGGTYSTLKVQPAELEDSGVYFCASSQQAHTEAFFGQGTRLTVV.

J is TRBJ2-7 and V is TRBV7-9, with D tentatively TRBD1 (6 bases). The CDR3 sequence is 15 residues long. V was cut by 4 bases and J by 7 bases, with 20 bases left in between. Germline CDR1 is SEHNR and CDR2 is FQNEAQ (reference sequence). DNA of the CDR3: TGTGCCAGCAGCTCTGCGGAGGTACAGGGTCGGGAGCAGTACTTC. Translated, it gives CASSSAEVQGREQYF.

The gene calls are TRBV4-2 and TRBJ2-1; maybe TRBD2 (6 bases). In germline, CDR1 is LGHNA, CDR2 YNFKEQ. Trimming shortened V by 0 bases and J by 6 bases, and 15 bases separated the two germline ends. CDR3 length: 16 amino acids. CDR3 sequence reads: CASSQDRGRSINEQFF. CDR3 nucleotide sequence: TGTGCCAGCAGCCAAGATCGAGGGAGGTCCATCAATGAGCAGTTCTTC.

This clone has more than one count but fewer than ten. The CDR3 bases are TGTGCCAGCAGTCCCGGGACTAGCGGGATGTACAATGAGCAGTTCTTC. Its protein is CASSPGTSGMYNEQFF. The chain recombines TRBV28 with TRBJ2-1; 13 bases align to TRBD2. Germline loops: CDR1 MDHEN, CDR2 SYDVKM. V shed 5 bases and J 4 bases; nucleotides not matched to a gene: 5. This CDR3 contains 16 residues.

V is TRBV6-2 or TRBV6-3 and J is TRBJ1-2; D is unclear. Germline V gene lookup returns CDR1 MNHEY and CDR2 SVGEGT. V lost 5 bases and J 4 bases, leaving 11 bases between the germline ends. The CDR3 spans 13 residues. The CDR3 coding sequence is TGTGCCAGCAGTAAACAGATTTCCTATGGCTACACCTTC. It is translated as CASSKQISYGYTF.

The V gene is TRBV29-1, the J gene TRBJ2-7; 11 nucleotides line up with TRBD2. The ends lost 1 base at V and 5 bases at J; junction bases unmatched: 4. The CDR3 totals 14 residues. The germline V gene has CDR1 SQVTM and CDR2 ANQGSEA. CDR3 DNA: TGCAGCGTTGAAGGTAGCGGGAGGGTCAACGAGCAGTACTTC. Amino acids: CSVEGSGRVNEQYF.

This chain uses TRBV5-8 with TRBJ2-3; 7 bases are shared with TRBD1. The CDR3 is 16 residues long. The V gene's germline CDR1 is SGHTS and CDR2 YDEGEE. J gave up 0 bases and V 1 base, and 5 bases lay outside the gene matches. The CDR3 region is CASSLHQGVSTDTQYF. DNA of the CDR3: TGTGCCAGCAGCTTGCATCAGGGGGTTAGCACAGATACGCAGTATTTT.

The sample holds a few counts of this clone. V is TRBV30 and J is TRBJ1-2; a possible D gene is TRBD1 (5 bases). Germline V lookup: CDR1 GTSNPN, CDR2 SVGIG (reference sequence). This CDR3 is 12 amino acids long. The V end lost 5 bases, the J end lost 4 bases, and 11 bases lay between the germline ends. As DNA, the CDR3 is TGTGCCTGGGGTTGGGGCCTCTATGGCTACACCTTC. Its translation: CAWGWGLYGYTF.

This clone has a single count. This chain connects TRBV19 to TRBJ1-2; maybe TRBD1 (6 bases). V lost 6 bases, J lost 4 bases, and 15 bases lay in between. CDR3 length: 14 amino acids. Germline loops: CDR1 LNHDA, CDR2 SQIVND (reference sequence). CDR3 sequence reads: CASRPGGGAYGYTF. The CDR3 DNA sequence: TGTGCCAGTAGACCCGGCGGGGGGGCCTATGGCTACACCTTC. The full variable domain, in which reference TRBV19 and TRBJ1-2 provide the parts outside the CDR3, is DGGITQSPKYLFRKEGQNVTLSCEQNLNHDAMYWYRQDPGQGLRLIYYSQIVNDFQKGDIAEGYSVSREKKESFPLTVTSAQKNPTAFYLCASRPGGGAYGYTFGSGTRLTVV.

CDR3 residues: CASSLVRRVGDTEAFF. In nucleotides, the CDR3 is TGTGCCAGCAGCTTAGTGAGGAGGGTAGGAGACACTGAAGCTTTCTTT. This rearrangement joins TRBV7-8 to TRBJ1-1; D is unclear. Germline CDR1 and CDR2: SGHVS and FQNEAQ. The CDR3 has 16 residues. V lost 1 base, J lost 3 bases, and 15 bases lay in between.

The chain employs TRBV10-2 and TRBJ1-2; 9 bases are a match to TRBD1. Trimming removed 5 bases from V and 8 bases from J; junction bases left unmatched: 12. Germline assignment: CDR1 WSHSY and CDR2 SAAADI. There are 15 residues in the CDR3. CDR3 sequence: CASSSGQGYLRGYTF. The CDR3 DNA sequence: TGCGCCAGCAGTTCCGGACAGGGGTACTTGAGGGGCTACACCTTC.

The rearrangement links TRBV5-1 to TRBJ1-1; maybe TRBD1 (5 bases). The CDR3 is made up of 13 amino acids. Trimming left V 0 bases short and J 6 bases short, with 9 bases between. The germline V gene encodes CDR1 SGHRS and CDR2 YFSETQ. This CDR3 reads CASSLEGRAEAFF. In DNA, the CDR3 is TGCGCCAGCAGCTTGGAGGGGAGGGCTGAAGCTTTCTTT.

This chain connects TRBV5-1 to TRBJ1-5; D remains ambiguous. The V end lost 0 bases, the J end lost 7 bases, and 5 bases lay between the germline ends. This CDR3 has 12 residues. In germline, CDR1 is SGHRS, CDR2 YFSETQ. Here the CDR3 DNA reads TGCGCCAGCAGCTTGGCACAGCAGCCCCAGCATTTT. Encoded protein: CASSLAQQPQHF.

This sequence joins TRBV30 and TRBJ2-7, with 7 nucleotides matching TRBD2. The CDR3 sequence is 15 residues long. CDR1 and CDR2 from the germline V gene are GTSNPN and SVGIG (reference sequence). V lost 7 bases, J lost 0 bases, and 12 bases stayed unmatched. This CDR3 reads CASMGGAGSSYEQYF. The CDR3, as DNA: TGTGCCTCGATGGGCGGAGCGGGAAGCTCCTACGAGCAGTACTTC.